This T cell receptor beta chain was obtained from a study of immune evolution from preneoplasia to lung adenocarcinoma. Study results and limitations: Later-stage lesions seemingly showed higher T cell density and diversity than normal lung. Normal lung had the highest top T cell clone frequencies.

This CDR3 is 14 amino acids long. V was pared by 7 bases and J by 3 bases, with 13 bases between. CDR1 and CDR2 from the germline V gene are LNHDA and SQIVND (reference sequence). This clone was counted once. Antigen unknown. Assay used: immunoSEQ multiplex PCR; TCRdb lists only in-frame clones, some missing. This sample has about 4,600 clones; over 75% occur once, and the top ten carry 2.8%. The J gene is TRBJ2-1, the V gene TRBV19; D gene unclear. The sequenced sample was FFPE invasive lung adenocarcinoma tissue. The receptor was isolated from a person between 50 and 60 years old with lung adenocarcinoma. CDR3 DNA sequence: TGTGCCAGTAATCGGGTCGGCTTCTACAATGAGCAGTTCTTC. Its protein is CASNRVGFYNEQFF.